This T cell receptor (beta chain) was sequenced in a study of blood T cell repertoires in COVID-19. Study-wide background: From T cells, B-cell-depleted T cells, or PBMCs came the material, which was cDNA or gDNA.

Sequenced by immunoSEQ multiplex PCR; TCRdb stores in-frame clones only, minus some. The sample consists of 350,000 to 450,000 clones, roughly 86% of them appearing once. Between the trimmed V and J ends, which lost 0 bases and 4 bases, there was a span of 10 bases. The CDR3 contains 16 residues. CDR1 and CDR2 (germline): SGHTA, FQGTGA. The chain is built from TRBV7-3 and TRBJ2-6; the D gene is possibly TRBD1 (5 bases). The sample consisted of PBMCs or T cells enriched from blood (not recorded which). The clonotype was recovered from a man in his forties in a cohort exposed to, infected with or recovered from COVID-19 (not recorded which). DNA for the CDR3: TGTGCCAGCAGCTTAACGTCAGGGTTAGGGGCCAACGTCCTGACTTTC. Translated, it gives CASSLTSGLGANVLTF.